These 19 T cell receptor beta chains were all obtained from the same sample, sequenced in a study of cytomegalovirus exposure and HLA in healthy donors. Both 60 Vbeta primers and 13 Jbeta primers went into the PCR. Some clones are missing from TCRdb's copy, which holds only in-frame ones; the method was immunoSEQ multiplex PCR. The data show 100,000 to 150,000 clones, with 81% seen just once and 4% held by the top ten. Sequencing input: PBMCs. These receptors all come from a man younger than 35 in good health and CMV-seropositive.

The V and J genes are TRBV27 and TRBJ1-6, with 7 bases that match TRBD1. CDR3 size: 17 residues. J gave up 1 base and V 0 bases, and 3 bases lay outside the gene matches. The germline gives CDR1 MNHEY, CDR2 SMNVEV (reference sequence). The CDR3 DNA reads TGTGCCAGCAGTTTATCACAGGGGAGGTCCTATAATTCACCCCTCCACTTT. This translates into CASSLSQGRSYNSPLHF.

V usage is TRBV21-1 and J usage is TRBJ2-5; the tabulated D call, TRBD1, remains unverified against the DNA. TRBV21-1 is a known pseudogene. The CDR3 runs to 16 residues. The CDR3 DNA is TGTGCCAGCAGCAAAGATGGGACAGGGGAGAGGAAGACCCAGTACTTC. It yields the protein CASSKDGTGERKTQYF.

This clone was seen once. The chain carries TRBV19 and TRBJ2-1; D is perhaps TRBD2 (6 bases). The germline V gene encodes CDR1 LNHDA and CDR2 SQIVND (reference sequence). There are 15 residues in the CDR3. The V end was cut by 9 bases, the J end by 8 bases, with 23 bases between. For the CDR3, the DNA is TGTGCCAGCAGCTCCTCAGCCGGGAGCTTCGATGAGCAGTTCTTC. Amino acids: CASSSSAGSFDEQFF.

The genes are TRBV5-1 and TRBJ1-2; TRBD1 matches 7 bases. CDR1 and CDR2 from the germline V gene are SGHRS and YFSETQ. CDR3 length: 14 amino acids. V was pared by 4 bases and J by 2 bases, with 5 bases of the junction left unmatched. CDR3 protein: CASSPGDSNYGYTF. The CDR3, as DNA: TGCGCCAGCAGCCCGGGGGACAGCAACTATGGCTACACCTTC.

The V and J genes are TRBV30 and TRBJ1-1; 7 positions agree with TRBD1. The germline gives CDR1 GTSNPN, CDR2 SVGIG (reference sequence). This CDR3 contains 13 residues. Losses at the gene ends were 1 base for V and 8 bases for J; bases not matched to a gene: 7. Here the CDR3 reads CAWSEQGPWEAFF. CDR3 nucleotides: TGTGCCTGGAGTGAACAGGGGCCCTGGGAAGCTTTCTTT. Based on the CDR3 plus reference TRBV30 and TRBJ1-1, the full variable domain is SQTIHQWPATLVQPVGSPLSLECTVEGTSNPNLYWYRQAAGRGLQLLFYSVGIGQISSEVPQNLSASRPQDRQFILSSKKLLLSDSGFYLCAWSEQGPWEAFFGQGTRLTVV.

The chain links TRBV7-2 to TRBJ1-2; no reliable D call. Trimming pared 4 bases from V and 6 bases from J, leaving 9 bases between. CDR1 and CDR2 (germline): SGHTA, FQGNSA. CDR3 size: 12 residues. The CDR3, as DNA: TGTGCCAGCAGCTCGACATCGCATGGCTACACCTTC. It is translated as CASSSTSHGYTF.

This clone was observed a few times. The V call is TRBV6-5, the J call TRBJ2-5, with TRBD1 matching over 9 bases. The germline gives CDR1 MNHEY, CDR2 SVGAGI. Trimming at V came to 6 bases and at J to 7 bases, leaving 12 bases not matched to a gene. The CDR3 is made up of 15 amino acids. CDR3 amino acids: CASSRDRERSGTQYF. For the CDR3, the DNA is TGTGCCAGCAGCAGGGACAGGGAAAGGAGCGGGACCCAGTACTTC.

In DNA form, the CDR3 reads TGTGCCAGCAGGTATAGCGGGGGTACCTACAATGAGCAGTTCTTC. Amino acid sequence: CASRYSGGTYNEQFF. The rearrangement joins TRBV6-5 to TRBJ2-1, with 9 positions matching TRBD2. This CDR3 is 15 amino acids long. The trim removed 6 bases at V and 2 bases at J, leaving 5 bases unmatched. Germline CDR1 and CDR2: MNHEY and SVGAGI.

The V call is TRBV15, the J call TRBJ1-1, with 7 bases fitting TRBD1. Germline trimming cut 2 bases from V and 4 bases from J; bases unmatched to any gene: 1. Germline CDR1 LNHNV, CDR2 YYDKDF (reference sequence). The CDR3 has 13 amino acids. In DNA, the CDR3 is TGTGCCACCAGCAGACAGGGGGGCACTGAAGCTTTCTTT. This encodes CATSRQGGTEAFF. The full variable domain, with the rest looked up from reference TRBV15 and TRBJ1-1, is DAMVIQNPRYQVTQFGKPVTLSCSQTLNHNVMYWYQQKSSQAPKLLFHYYDKDFNNEADTPDNFQSRRPNTSFCFLDIRSPGLGDTAMYLCATSRQGGTEAFFGQGTRLTVV.

The CDR3 protein is CASRWGGTEAFF. The CDR3, as DNA: TGTGCCAGCAGATGGGGGGGCACTGAAGCTTTCTTT. The chain has TRBV7-9 and TRBJ1-1, with D possibly TRBD1 on 5 matching bases. Per the germline V gene, CDR1 is SEHNR and CDR2 is FQNEAQ (reference sequence). V lost 6 bases and J 4 bases, leaving 9 bases between the germline ends. The CDR3 has 12 amino acids.

The rearrangement uses TRBV29-1 and TRBJ1-3; possibly TRBD1 for D (5 bases). Germline V gene data show CDR1 as SQVTM and CDR2 as ANQGSEA. CDR3 length: 13 amino acids. The germline V and J ends were trimmed by 5 bases and 3 bases, with 11 bases remaining between them. The CDR3 nucleotides read TGCAGCGTTCTCCTGGGGGGTGGAAACACCATATATTTT. Translating gives CSVLLGGGNTIYF.

This clone appeared a single time. The V and J genes are TRBV11-2 and TRBJ2-2; TRBD1 matches at 7 bases. After removal of 4 bases from V and 1 base from J, the junction contained 15 bases not matched to a gene. The CDR3 has 19 amino acids. Per germline, CDR1 SGHAT and CDR2 FQNNGV. The CDR3 region has the DNA TGTGCCAGCAGCTGGACCTCCGGGACAGCGAAATTGAACACCGGGGAGCTGTTTTTT. Translated, it gives CASSWTSGTAKLNTGELFF.

This sequence joins TRBV27 and TRBJ1-2; possibly TRBD1 for D (5 bases). The length of the CDR3 is 13 residues. Looked up from germline, CDR1 is MNHEY and CDR2 is SMNVEV (reference sequence). V lost 6 bases, J lost 0 bases, and 8 bases lay in between. The DNA of the CDR3 is TGTGCCAGCAGCGACAGCACTAACTATGGCTACACCTTC. Translation gives CASSDSTNYGYTF.

The rearrangement links TRBV27 to TRBJ2-1, with 8 positions matching TRBD2. After removal of 8 bases from V and 10 bases from J, the junction contained 10 bases not matched to a gene. In germline, CDR1 is MNHEY, CDR2 SMNVEV (reference sequence). This CDR3 contains 13 residues. Here the CDR3 reads CASHKRELREQFF. As DNA, the CDR3 is TGTGCCAGCCACAAGCGGGAGTTACGGGAGCAGTTCTTC.

The rearrangement uses TRBV15 and TRBJ2-3; the match to TRBD2 covers 10 bases. The CDR3 totals 18 residues. V lost 1 base and J lost 3; bases outside the gene matches: 10. Germline V gene sequence: CDR1 LNHNV, CDR2 YYDKDF (reference sequence). The CDR3 here is CATSRAPPSSGSTDTQYF. CDR3 bases: TGTGCCACCAGCAGAGCCCCCCCCTCTAGCGGGAGTACAGATACGCAGTATTTT.

The rearrangement links TRBV30 to TRBJ2-7; 12 nucleotides align to TRBD1. V lost 2 bases, J lost 3 bases, and 8 bases stayed unmatched. The CDR3 has 16 residues. Germline values: CDR1 GTSNPN, CDR2 SVGIG (reference sequence). This CDR3 reads CAWSWSGTGGIYEQYF. In DNA form, the CDR3 reads TGTGCCTGGAGTTGGAGCGGGACAGGGGGCATCTACGAGCAGTACTTC. The full variable domain, rest sourced from reference TRBV30 and TRBJ2-7, is SQTIHQWPATLVQPVGSPLSLECTVEGTSNPNLYWYRQAAGRGLQLLFYSVGIGQISSEVPQNLSASRPQDRQFILSSKKLLLSDSGFYLCAWSWSGTGGIYEQYFGPGTRLTVT.

The chain joins TRBV5-4 to TRBJ1-2; 8 bases agree with TRBD1. Germline V gives CDR1 SGHNT, CDR2 YYREEE (reference sequence). CDR3 size: 20 residues. V shed 4 bases, J shed 4 bases, and the junction held 24 bases outside the gene matches. CDR3 sequence: CASSGGTRGGLRQGAYGYTF. The CDR3, as DNA: TGTGCCAGCAGCGGTGGGACAAGGGGAGGATTAAGGCAGGGGGCCTATGGCTACACCTTC.

The rearrangement uses TRBV9 and TRBJ2-5; D possibly corresponds to TRBD2 (6 bases). Trimming shortened V by 4 bases and J by 2 bases, and 12 bases separated the two germline ends. Looked up from germline, CDR1 is SGDLS and CDR2 is YYNGEE. This CDR3 region has 14 residues. The CDR3 sequence is CASSPRDLQETQYF. DNA of the CDR3: TGTGCCAGCAGCCCGCGGGACCTTCAAGAGACCCAGTACTTC.

The chain links TRBV2 to TRBJ1-5; 12 bases line up with TRBD1. The CDR3 is made up of 17 amino acids. Germline-derived CDR1 and CDR2 are SNHLY and FYNNEI. V lost 6 bases to trimming and J lost 1 base; unmatched junction nucleotides: 7. This CDR3 reads CASREGQGALSNQPQHF. Here the CDR3 DNA reads TGTGCCAGCAGGGAGGGACAGGGGGCGCTGAGCAATCAGCCCCAGCATTTT. Full variable domain (remainder filled in from reference TRBV2 and TRBJ1-5): EPEVTQTPSHQVTQMGQEVILRCVPISNHLYFYWYRQILGQKVEFLVSFYNNEISEKSEIFDDQFSVERPDGSNFTLKIRSTKLEDSAMYFCASREGQGALSNQPQHFGDGTRLSIL.